The present T cell receptor (beta chain) was sequenced within a study of blood T cell repertoires in COVID-19. Looking at the study overall: Nucleic acid was either cDNA or gDNA, and it came from T cells, B-cell-depleted T cells, or PBMCs.

Clones were sequenced by immunoSEQ multiplex PCR, and TCRdb holds only the in-frame ones, with some missing. The sample gives roughly 340,000 clones, more than 70% of which show up once; more than 5.5% is in the top ten. Patients at the Seattle site were enrolled during active infection and followed longitudinally. CDR1 and CDR2 from the germline V gene are SGHAT and FQNNGV. This CDR3 comprises 14 residues. V was cut by 4 bases and J by 1 base, with 10 bases left in between. The chain is built from TRBV11-2 and TRBJ1-1; D is possibly TRBD1 (5 bases). Source material: peripheral blood. This TCR derives from a woman in her 70s with COVID-19, enrolled during active disease. CDR3 region: CASSSGYTNTEAFF. In DNA form, the CDR3 reads TGTGCCAGCAGCTCAGGGTATACGAACACTGAAGCTTTCTTT.